The 10 T cell receptor beta chains below come from one sample, sequenced in a study of technical replicates of blood from a few donors. Profiling relied on immunoSEQ multiplex PCR, and the TCRdb table lists in-frame clones only, not all of them. The sample consists of about 88,000 clones, just under 95% of them appearing once. Sequences were obtained from T cells isolated from PBMCs. The receptors shown here come from a human donor in good health.

The chain couples TRBV28 to TRBJ1-5; D ambiguous. This CDR3 spans 14 amino acids. CDR1 and CDR2 from the germline V gene are MDHEN and SYDVKM. Trimming removed 0 bases from V and 4 bases from J, with 7 bases in between. The CDR3 region is CASSLWVANQPQHF. In nucleotides, the CDR3 is TGTGCCAGCAGTTTATGGGTGGCTAATCAGCCCCAGCATTTT.

The chain couples TRBV6-6 to TRBJ1-1, with TRBD1 as a possible D gene (5 bases). The CDR3 sequence is 15 residues long. V lost 0 bases and J lost 4, with 12 bases in between. CDR1 MNHNY and CDR2 SVGAGI come from the germline V gene (reference sequence). CDR3 region: CASSYSTAGGTEAFF. The CDR3 DNA sequence: TGTGCCAGCAGTTACTCGACTGCGGGGGGCACTGAAGCTTTCTTT.

The V and J genes are TRBV19 and TRBJ1-1; D is uncertain. Germline V gene sequence: CDR1 LNHDA, CDR2 SQIVND (reference sequence). This CDR3 has 14 amino acids. V was clipped by 3 bases and J by 1 base, with 9 bases between them. CDR3 in amino acids: CASSIFSQNTEAFF. CDR3 sequence (DNA): TGTGCCAGTAGTATCTTCAGTCAGAACACTGAAGCTTTCTTT.

The chain joins TRBV5-6 to TRBJ1-5; perhaps TRBD1 as D (5 bases). Between the trimmed V and J ends, which lost 3 bases and 10 bases, there was a span of 11 bases. CDR1 and CDR2 from the germline V gene are SGHDT and YYEEEE. The CDR3 has 12 amino acids. CDR3 DNA sequence: TGTGCCAGCAGCTCTTATGGACAACCCCAGCATTTT. It codes for CASSSYGQPQHF. Combining the CDR3 with reference TRBV5-6 and TRBJ1-5 gives the whole variable domain DAGVTQSPTHLIKTRGQQVTLRCSPKSGHDTVSWYQQALGQGPQFIFQYYEEEERQRGNFPDRFSGHQFPNYSSELNVNALLLGDSALYLCASSSYGQPQHFGDGTRLSIL.

This clone appeared a few times. The CDR3 DNA is TGCGCCAGCAGCTCACAGGGGGCTTACCATGGCTACACCTTC. This sequence encodes CASSSQGAYHGYTF. The chain carries TRBV4-3 and TRBJ1-2; TRBD1 matches at 9 bases. V lost 5 bases to trimming and J lost 6 bases; unmatched junction nucleotides: 7. This CDR3 is 14 amino acids long. Germline V gene lookup returns CDR1 LGHNA and CDR2 YSLEER.

The genes are TRBV4-3 and TRBJ2-2; TRBD2 aligns across 9 bases. V trimming: 0 bases; J trimming: 4 bases; junction bases outside the gene matches: 6. There are 17 residues in the CDR3. The germline CDR1 and CDR2 sequences are LGHNA and YSLEER. The CDR3 coding sequence is TGCGCCAGCAGCCAAGATAGGACTAGCGCCCGCACCGGGGAGCTGTTTTTT. This codes for CASSQDRTSARTGELFF.

The V gene is TRBV14, the J gene TRBJ2-1; weak D call: TRBD2 (6 bases). The CDR3 runs 16 residues. V lost 2 bases, J lost 6 bases, and 17 bases lay in between. CDR1 SGHDN and CDR2 FVKESK come from the germline V gene. The CDR3 sequence is CASSQYGGERTNEQFF. The CDR3 DNA sequence: TGTGCCAGCAGCCAATACGGCGGGGAAAGGACCAATGAGCAGTTCTTC.

This chain joins TRBV5-1 and TRBJ2-3; 7 bases match TRBD2. Germline loops: CDR1 SGHRS, CDR2 YFSETQ. This CDR3 has 14 amino acids. Trimming cost V 4 bases and J 4 bases; bases outside gene matches: 6. In DNA form, the CDR3 reads TGCGCCAGCAGCCCATATGCGGGGGCAGATACGCAGTATTTT. Amino acid sequence: CASSPYAGADTQYF.

The rearrangement joins TRBV23-1 to TRBJ2-7, with 9 nucleotides matching TRBD2. TRBV23-1 is classed as an ORF, of uncertain function. The CDR3 loop spans 15 amino acids. V was clipped by 2 bases and J by 3 bases; unmatched bases: 5. CDR3 loop: CASSQIISGSYEQYF. The CDR3 DNA sequence: TGCGCCAGCAGTCAAATAATTAGCGGGAGCTACGAGCAGTACTTC.

This chain uses TRBV6-1 with TRBJ1-1, with D tentatively TRBD1 (5 bases). The CDR3 extends over 18 amino acids. CDR1 is MNHNS and CDR2 is SASEGT in the germline V gene. Trimming took off 2 bases at V and 5 bases at J, with 24 bases between the two ends. The CDR3 bases are TGTGCCAGCAGTGAATCGGTCGAGGGCCTCGGGGGATGGACTGAAGCTTTCTTT. Translation gives CASSESVEGLGGWTEAFF.